The present entry profiles one TCR beta chain with its context. Antigen unknown. Researchers ran the PCR with 60 Vbeta and 13 Jbeta primers. Here immunoSEQ multiplex PCR was the method, and the copy in TCRdb shows in-frame clones only, minus some. The table lists roughly 200,000 clones, about four fifths of them singletons. The V and J ends lost 1 base and 5 bases, in that order; junction bases with no gene match: 8. The CDR3 extends over 15 amino acids. CDR1 is SEHNR and CDR2 is FQNEAQ in the germline V gene (reference sequence). This sample was included in a study of cytomegalovirus exposure and HLA in healthy donors. Study-level background: Membership in the Caucasian-associated ancestry cluster was found for approximately 85% of roughly 360 genotyped donors. Whole-study findings and limits: TCR beta sequences reportedly predicted the HLA-A and HLA-B alleles of most subjects accurately. There were some V segments, including TRBV6-2 and TRBV6-3, excluded as indistinguishable.

The sequence was obtained from a woman aged 18-30 years in good health and CMV-seronegative. The chain links TRBV7-9 to TRBJ2-7; TRBD1 matches 7 bases. The sample comprised PBMCs. In nucleotides, the CDR3 is TGTGCCAGCAGCTTAGGACAGGGTAAGCTCCACGAGCAGTACTTC. As protein: CASSLGQGKLHEQYF.